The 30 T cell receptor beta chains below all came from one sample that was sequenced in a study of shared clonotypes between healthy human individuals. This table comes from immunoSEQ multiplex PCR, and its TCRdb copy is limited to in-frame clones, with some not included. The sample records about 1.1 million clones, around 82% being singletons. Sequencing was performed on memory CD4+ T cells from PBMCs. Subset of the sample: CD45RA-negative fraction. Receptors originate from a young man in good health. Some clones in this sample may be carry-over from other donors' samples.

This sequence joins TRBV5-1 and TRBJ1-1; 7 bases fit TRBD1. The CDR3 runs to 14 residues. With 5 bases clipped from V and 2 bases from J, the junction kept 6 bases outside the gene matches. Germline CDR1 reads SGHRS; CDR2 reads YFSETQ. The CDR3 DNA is TGCGCCAGCAGTCACCCAGGGGGTAACACTGAAGCTTTCTTT. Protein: CASSHPGGNTEAFF.

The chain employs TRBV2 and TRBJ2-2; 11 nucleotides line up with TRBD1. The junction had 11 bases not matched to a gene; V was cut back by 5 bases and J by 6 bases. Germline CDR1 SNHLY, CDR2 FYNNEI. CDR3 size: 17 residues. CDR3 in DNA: TGTGCCAGCAGTAAAATTCCTGGACAGGGGGCGGCCGGGGAGCTGTTTTTT. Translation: CASSKIPGQGAAGELFF.

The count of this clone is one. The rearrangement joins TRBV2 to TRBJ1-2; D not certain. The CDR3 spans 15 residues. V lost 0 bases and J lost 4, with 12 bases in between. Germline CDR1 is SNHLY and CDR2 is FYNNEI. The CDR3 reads CASSEAGSARYGYTF. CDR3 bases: TGTGCCAGCAGTGAAGCGGGTTCAGCCCGCTATGGCTACACCTTC.

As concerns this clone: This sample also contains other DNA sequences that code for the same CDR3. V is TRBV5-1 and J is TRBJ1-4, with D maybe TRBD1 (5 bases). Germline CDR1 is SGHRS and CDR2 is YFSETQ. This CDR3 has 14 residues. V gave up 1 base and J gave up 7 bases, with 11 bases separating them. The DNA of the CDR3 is TGCGCCAGCAGCTTGTCAGGGTCCGGTGAAAAACTGTTTTTT. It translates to CASSLSGSGEKLFF.

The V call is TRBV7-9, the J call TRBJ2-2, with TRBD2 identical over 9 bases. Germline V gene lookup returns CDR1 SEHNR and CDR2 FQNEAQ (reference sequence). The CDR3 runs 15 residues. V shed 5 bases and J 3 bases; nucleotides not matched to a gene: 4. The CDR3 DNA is TGTGCCAGCAGCCTCTTAGCGGGAGACACCGGGGAGCTGTTTTTT. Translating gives CASSLLAGDTGELFF.

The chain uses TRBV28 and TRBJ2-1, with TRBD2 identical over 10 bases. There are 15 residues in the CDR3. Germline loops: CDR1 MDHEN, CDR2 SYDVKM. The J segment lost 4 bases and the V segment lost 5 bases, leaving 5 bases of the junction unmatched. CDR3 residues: CASSPGTSAYNEQFF. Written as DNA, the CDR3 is TGTGCCAGCAGTCCCGGGACTAGCGCTTACAATGAGCAGTTCTTC.

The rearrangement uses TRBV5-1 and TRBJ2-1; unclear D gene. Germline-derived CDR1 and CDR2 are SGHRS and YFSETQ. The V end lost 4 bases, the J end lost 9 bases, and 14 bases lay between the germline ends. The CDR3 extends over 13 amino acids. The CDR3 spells CASSLGPSGEQFF. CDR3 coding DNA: TGCGCCAGCAGCCTCGGACCCTCGGGTGAGCAGTTCTTC. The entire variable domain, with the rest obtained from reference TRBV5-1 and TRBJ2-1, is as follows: KAGVTQTPRYLIKTRGQQVTLSCSPISGHRSVSWYQQTPGQGLQFLFEYFSETQRNKGNFPGRFSGRQFSNSRSEMNVSTLELGDSALYLCASSLGPSGEQFFGPGTRLTVL.

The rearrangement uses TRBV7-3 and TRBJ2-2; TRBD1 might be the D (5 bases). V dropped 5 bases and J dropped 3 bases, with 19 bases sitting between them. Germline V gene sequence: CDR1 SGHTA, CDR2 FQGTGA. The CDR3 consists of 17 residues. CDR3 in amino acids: CASSLGRSPAYTGELFF. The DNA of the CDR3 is TGTGCCAGCAGCCTGGGGCGGAGCCCCGCTTACACCGGGGAGCTGTTTTTT.

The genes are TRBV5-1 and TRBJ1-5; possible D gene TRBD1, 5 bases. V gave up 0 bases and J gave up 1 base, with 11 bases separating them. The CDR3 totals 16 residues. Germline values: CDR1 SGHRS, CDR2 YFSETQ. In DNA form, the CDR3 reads TGCGCCAGCAGCTTGGGGCCAGGGTTCAGCAATCAGCCCCAGCATTTT. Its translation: CASSLGPGFSNQPQHF.

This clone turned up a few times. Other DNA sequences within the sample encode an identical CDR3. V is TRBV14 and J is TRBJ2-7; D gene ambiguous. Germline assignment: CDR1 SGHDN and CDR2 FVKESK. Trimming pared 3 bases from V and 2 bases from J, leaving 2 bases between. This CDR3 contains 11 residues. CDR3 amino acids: CASSQTYEQYF. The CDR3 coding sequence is TGTGCCAGCAGCCAGACCTACGAGCAGTACTTC.

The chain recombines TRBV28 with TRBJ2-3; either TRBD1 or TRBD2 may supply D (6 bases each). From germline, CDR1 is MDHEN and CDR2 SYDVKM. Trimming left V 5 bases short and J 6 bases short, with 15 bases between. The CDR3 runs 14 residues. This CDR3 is CASSPGGSYDTQYF. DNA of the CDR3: TGTGCCAGCAGTCCCGGGGGCAGTTACGATACGCAGTATTTT.

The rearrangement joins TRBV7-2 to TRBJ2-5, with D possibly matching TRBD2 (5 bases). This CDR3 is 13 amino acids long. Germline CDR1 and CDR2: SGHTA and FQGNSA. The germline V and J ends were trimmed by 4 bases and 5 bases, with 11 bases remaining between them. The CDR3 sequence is CASSSTRLETQYF. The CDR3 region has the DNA TGTGCCAGCAGCTCCACTAGACTTGAGACCCAGTACTTC.

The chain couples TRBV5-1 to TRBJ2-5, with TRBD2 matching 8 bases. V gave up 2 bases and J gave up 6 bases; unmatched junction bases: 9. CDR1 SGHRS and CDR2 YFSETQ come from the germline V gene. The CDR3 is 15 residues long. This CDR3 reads CASSFGGRISKTQYF. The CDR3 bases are TGCGCCAGCAGCTTCGGCGGGAGGATTTCCAAGACCCAGTACTTC.

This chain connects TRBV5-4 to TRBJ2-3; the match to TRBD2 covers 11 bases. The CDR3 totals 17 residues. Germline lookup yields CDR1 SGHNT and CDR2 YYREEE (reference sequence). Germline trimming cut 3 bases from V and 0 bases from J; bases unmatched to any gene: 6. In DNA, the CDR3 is TGTGCCAGCAGCTACCGACTAGCGGGGATTAGCACAGATACGCAGTATTTT. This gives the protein CASSYRLAGISTDTQYF.

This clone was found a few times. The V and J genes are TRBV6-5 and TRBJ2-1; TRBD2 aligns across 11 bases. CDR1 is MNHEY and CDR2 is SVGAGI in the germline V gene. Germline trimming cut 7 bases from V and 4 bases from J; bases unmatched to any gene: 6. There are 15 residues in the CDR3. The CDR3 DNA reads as TGTGCCAGCACCCCGAGACTAGCGGGATACAATGAGCAGTTCTTC. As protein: CASTPRLAGYNEQFF.

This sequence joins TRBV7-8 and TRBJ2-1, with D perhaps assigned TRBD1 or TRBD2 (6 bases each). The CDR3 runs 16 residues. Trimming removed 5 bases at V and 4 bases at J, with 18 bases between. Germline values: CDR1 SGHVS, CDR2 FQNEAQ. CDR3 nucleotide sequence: TGTGCCAGCAGCCGGGACTCCGTGGGGGCATACAATGAGCAGTTCTTC. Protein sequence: CASSRDSVGAYNEQFF.

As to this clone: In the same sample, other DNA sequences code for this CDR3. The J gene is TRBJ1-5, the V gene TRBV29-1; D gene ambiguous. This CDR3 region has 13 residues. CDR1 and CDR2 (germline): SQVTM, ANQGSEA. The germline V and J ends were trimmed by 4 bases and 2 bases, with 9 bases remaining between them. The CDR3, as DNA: TGCAGCGTTGTCCTCTCGGGCAATCAGCCCCAGCATTTT. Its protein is CSVVLSGNQPQHF. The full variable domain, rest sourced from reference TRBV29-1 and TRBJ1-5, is SAVISQKPSRDICQRGTSLTIQCQVDSQVTMMFWYRQQPGQSLTLIATANQGSEATYESGFVIDKFPISRPNLTFSTLTVSNMSPEDSSIYLCSVVLSGNQPQHFGDGTRLSIL.

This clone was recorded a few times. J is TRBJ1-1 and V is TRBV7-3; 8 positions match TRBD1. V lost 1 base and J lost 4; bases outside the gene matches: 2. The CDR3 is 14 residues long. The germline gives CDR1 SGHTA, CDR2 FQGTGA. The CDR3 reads CASSLNTGGTEAFF. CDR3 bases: TGTGCCAGCAGCTTAAATACAGGGGGCACTGAAGCTTTCTTT.

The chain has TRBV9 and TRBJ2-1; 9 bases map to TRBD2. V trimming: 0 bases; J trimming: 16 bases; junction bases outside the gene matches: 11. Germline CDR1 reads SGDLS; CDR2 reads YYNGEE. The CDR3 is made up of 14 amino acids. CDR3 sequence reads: CASSVVGSSGVRFF. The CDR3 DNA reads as TGTGCCAGCAGCGTAGTGGGGTCTAGCGGGGTACGATTCTTC. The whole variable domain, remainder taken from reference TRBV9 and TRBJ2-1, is DSGVTQTPKHLITATGQRVTLRCSPRSGDLSVYWYQQSLDQGLQFLIQYYNGEERAKGNILERFSAQQFPDLHSELNLSSLELGDSALYFCASSVVGSSGVRFFGPGTRLTVL.

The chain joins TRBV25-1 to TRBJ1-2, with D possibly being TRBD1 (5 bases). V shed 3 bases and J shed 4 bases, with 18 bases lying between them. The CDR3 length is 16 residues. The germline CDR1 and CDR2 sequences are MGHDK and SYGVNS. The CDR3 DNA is TGTGCCAGCAGTGACTCAACAACGGGACCAATCTATGGCTACACCTTC. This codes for CASSDSTTGPIYGYTF.

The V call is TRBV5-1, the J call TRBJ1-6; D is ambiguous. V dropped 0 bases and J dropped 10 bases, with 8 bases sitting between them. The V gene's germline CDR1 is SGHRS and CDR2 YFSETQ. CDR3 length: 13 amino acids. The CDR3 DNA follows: TGCGCCAGCAGCTTGGGCCCGAGGTCACCCCTCCACTTT. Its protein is CASSLGPRSPLHF. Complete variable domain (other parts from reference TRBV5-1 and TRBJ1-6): KAGVTQTPRYLIKTRGQQVTLSCSPISGHRSVSWYQQTPGQGLQFLFEYFSETQRNKGNFPGRFSGRQFSNSRSEMNVSTLELGDSALYLCASSLGPRSPLHFGNGTRLTVT.

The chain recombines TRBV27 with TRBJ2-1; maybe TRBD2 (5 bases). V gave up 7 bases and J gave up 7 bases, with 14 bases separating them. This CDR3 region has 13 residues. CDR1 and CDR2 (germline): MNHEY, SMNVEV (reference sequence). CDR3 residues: CASTTDWGNEQFF. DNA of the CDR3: TGTGCCAGCACCACGGACTGGGGTAATGAGCAGTTCTTC.

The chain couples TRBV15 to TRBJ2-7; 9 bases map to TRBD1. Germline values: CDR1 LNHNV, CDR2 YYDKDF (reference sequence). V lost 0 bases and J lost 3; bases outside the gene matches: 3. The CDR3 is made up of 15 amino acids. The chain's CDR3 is CATSREQGAGYEQYF. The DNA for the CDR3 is TGTGCCACCAGCAGAGAACAGGGGGCTGGCTACGAGCAGTACTTC.

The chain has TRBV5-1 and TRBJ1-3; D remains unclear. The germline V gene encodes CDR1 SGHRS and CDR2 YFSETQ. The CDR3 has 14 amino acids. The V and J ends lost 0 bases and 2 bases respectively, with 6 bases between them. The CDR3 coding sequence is TGCGCCAGCAGCTTGGGGGCGGCTGGAAACACCATATATTTT. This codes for CASSLGAAGNTIYF.

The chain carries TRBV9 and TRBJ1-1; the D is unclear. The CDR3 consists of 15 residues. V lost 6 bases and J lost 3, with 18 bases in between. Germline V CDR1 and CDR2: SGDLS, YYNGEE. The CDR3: CASNPLGLGDTEAFF. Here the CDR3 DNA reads TGTGCCAGCAACCCCTTGGGCCTTGGGGACACTGAAGCTTTCTTT.

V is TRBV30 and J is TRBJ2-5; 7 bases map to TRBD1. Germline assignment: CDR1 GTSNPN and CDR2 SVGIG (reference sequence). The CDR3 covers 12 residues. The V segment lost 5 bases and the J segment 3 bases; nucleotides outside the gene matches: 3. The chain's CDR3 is CAWGTGEETQYF. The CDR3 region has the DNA TGTGCCTGGGGAACAGGGGAAGAGACCCAGTACTTC. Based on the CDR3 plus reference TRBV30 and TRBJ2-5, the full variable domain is SQTIHQWPATLVQPVGSPLSLECTVEGTSNPNLYWYRQAAGRGLQLLFYSVGIGQISSEVPQNLSASRPQDRQFILSSKKLLLSDSGFYLCAWGTGEETQYFGPGTRLLVL.

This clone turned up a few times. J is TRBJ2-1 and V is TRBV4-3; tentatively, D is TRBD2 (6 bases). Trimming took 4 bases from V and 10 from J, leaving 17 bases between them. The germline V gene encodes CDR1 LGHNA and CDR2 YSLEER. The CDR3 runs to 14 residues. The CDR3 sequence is CASSPSGERGEQFF. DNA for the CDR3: TGCGCCAGCAGCCCATCCGGGGAACGGGGGGAGCAGTTCTTC.

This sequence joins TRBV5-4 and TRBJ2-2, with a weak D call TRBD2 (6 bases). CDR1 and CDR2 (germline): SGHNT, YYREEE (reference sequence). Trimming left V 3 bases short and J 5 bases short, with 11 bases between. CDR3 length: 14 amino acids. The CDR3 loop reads CASSSTSRTGELFF. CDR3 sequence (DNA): TGTGCCAGCAGCTCGACTAGTCGGACCGGGGAGCTGTTTTTT.

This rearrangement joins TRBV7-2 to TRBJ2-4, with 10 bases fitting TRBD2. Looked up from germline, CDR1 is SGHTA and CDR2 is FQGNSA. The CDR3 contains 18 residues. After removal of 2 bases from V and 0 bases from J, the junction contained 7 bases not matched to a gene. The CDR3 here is CASSLTPLAGIAKNIQYF. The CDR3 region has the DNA TGTGCCAGCAGCTTAACCCCACTAGCGGGGATAGCCAAAAACATTCAGTACTTC. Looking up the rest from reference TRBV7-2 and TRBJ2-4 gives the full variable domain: GAGVSQSPSNKVTEKGKDVELRCDPISGHTALYWYRQSLGQGLEFLIYFQGNSAPDKSGLPSDRFSAERTGGSVSTLTIQRTQQEDSAVYLCASSLTPLAGIAKNIQYFGAGTRLSVL.

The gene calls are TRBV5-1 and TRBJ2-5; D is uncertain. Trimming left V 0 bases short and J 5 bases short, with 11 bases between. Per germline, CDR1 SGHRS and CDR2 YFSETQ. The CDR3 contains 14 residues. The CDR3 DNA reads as TGCGCCAGCAGCTTGGAACAAATTGGCGAGACCCAGTACTTC. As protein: CASSLEQIGETQYF.